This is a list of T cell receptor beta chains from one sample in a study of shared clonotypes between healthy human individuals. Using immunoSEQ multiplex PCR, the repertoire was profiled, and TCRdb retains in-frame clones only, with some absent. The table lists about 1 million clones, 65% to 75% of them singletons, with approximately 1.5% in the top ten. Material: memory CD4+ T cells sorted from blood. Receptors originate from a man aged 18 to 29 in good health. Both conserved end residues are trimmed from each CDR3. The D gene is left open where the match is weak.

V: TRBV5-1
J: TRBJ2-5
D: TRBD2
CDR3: ASSQVGTSGGLQETQY

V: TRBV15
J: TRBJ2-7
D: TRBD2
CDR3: ATSRDRGLAGNHEQY

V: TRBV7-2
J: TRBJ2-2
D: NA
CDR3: ASSLVAPNTGELF

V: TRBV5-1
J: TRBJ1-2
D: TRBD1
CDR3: ASSLPGQGYGYT

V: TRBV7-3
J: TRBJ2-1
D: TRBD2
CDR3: ASSSRGGPDEQF

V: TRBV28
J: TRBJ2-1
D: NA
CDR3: ASSSGGAAYNEQF

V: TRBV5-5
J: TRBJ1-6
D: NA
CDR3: ASSPSAEPNSPLH

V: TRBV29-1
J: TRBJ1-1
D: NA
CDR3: SVLGEDDTEAF

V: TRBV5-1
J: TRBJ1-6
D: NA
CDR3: ASSLGGQRAYNSPLH

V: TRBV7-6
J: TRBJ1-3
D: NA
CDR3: ASSHPRFSGNTIY

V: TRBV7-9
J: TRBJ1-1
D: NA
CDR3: ASRSLGDTEAF

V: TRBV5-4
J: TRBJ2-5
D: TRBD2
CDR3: ASSLRSGGMGQETQY

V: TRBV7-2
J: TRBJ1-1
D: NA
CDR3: ASSFLNEAF

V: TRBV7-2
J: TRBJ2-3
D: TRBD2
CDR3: ASSLAGREGTDTQY

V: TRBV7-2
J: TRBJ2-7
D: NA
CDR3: ASSLESGPSREQY

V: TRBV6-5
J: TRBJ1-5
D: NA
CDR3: ASRIERNSNQPQH

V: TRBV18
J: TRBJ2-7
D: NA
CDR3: ASSRSRDTTYEQY

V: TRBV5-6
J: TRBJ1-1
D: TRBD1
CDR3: ASSPDRDFRAF

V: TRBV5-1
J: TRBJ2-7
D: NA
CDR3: ASSLVGSEQY

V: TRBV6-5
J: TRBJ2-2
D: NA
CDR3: ASRTGLRGTGELF

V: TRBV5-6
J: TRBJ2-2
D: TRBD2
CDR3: ASSLVASGRVHTGELF

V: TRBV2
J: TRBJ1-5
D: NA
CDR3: ASSEGIRDQPQH

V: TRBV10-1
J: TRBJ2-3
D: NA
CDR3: ASSESGGTQY

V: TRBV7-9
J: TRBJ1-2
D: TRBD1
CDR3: ASSLGAGGVNYGYT

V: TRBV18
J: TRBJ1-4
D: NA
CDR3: ASSDGYNNEKLF

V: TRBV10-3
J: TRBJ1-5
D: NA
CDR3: AITQDSNQPQH

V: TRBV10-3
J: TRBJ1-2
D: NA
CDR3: AISEVYGYT

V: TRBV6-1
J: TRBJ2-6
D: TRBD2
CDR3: ASSEAGLAGVSSSGANVLT

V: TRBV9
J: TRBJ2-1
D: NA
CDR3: ASSVALGQSSYNEQF

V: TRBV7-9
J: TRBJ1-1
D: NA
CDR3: ASSLALTPRGAF

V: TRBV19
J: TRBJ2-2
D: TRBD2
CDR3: ARLAIYTGELF

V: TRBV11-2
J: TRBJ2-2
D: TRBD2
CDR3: ASSLRAGGPGGELF

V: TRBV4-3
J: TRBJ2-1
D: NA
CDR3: ASSQERNNEQF

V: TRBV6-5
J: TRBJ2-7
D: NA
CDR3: ASRYTRGPYEQY

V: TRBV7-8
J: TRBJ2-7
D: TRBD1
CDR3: ASSLAGTGEQY

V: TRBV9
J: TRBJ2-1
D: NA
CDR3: ASSVDPVSSYNEQF

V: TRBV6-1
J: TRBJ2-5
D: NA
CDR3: ASSGGSGETQY

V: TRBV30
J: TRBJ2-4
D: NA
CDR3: AWSGQKNIQY

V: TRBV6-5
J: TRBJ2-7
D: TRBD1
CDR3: ASSYADRLVEQY

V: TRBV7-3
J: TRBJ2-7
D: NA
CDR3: ASRPRGSTSEQY

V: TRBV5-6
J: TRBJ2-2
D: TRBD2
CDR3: ASSLAGIYTGELF

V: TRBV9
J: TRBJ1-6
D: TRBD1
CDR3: ASSVQGDSPLH

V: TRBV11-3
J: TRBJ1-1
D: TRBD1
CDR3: ASSLSGQGGTEAF

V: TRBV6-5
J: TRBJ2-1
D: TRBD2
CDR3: ASSRGTSGSNEQF

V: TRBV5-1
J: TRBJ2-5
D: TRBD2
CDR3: ASSSGLAGLETQY

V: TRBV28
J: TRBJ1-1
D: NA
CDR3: ASLKRSSGAF

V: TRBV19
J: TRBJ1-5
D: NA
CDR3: ASTEQGSNQPQH

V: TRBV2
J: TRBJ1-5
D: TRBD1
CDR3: ASNAGDRGHQPQH

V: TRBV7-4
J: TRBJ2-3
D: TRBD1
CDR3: ASRSGQETSTDTQY

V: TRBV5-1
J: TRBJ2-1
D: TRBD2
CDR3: ASSNTQREVYNEQF

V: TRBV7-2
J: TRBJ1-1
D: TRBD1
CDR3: ASSPRGGSRNTEAF